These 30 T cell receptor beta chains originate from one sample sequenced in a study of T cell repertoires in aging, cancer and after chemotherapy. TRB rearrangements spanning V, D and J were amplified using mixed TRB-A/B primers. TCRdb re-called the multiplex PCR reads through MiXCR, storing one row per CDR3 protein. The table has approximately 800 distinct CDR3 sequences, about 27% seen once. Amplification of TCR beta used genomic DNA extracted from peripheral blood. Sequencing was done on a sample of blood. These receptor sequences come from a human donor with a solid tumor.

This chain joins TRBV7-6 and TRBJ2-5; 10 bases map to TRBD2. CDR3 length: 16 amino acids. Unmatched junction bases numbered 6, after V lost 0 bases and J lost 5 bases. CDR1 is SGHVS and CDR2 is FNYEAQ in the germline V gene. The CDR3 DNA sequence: TGTGCCAGCAGCTTAGCGCGAGCGGGGGGGCTCGAGACCCAGTACTTC. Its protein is CASSLARAGGLETQYF. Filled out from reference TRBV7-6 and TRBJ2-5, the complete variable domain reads GAGVSQSPRYKVTKRGQDVALRCDPISGHVSLYWYRQALGQGPEFLTYFNYEAQQDKSGLPNDRFSAERPEGSISTLTIQRTEQRDSAMYRCASSLARAGGLETQYFGPGTRLLVL.

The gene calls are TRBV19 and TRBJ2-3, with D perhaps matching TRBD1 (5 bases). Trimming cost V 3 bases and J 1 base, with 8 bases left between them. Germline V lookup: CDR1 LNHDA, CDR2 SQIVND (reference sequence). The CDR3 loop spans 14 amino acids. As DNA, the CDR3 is TGTGCCAGTAGTATCCAGGGCCGCACAGATACGCAGTATTTT. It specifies CASSIQGRTDTQYF.

As DNA, the CDR3 is TGTGCCAGCAGCTCCGGACAGACCATCTATGGCTACACCTTC. Protein product: CASSSGQTIYGYTF. The chain is built from TRBV7-2 and TRBJ1-2, with D tentatively TRBD1 (6 bases). V was trimmed by 4 bases and J by 4 bases, leaving 13 bases between them. CDR1 SGHTA and CDR2 FQGNSA come from the germline V gene. The CDR3 covers 14 residues.

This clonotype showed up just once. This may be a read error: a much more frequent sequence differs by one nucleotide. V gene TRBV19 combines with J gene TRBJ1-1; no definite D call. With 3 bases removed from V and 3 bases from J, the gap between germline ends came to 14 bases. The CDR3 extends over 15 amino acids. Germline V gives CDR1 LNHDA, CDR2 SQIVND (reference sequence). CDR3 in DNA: TGTGCCAGTAGTATTCGTCCAGATATGGACACTGAAGCTTTCTTT. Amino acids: CASSIRPDMDTEAFF.

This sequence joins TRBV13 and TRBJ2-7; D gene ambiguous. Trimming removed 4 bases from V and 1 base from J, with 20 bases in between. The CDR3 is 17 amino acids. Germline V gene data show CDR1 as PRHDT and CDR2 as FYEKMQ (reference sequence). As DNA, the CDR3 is TGTGCCAGCAGCTCCGTAGATCTCCCGTGGTCATCCTACGAGCAGTACTTC. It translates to CASSSVDLPWSSYEQYF.

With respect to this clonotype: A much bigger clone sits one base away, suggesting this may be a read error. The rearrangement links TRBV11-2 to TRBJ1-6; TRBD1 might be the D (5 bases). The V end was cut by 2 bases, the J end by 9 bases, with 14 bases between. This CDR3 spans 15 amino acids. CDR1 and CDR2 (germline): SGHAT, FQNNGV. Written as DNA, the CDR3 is TGTGCCAGCAGCTTATGGGGGGTGGGGATTTCACCCCTCCACTTT. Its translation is CASSLWGVGISPLHF. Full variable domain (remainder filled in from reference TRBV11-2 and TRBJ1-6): EAGVAQSPRYKIIEKRQSVAFWCNPISGHATLYWYQQILGQGPKLLIQFQNNGVVDDSQLPKDRFSAERLKGVDSTLKIQPAKLEDSAVYLCASSLWGVGISPLHFGNGTRLTVT.

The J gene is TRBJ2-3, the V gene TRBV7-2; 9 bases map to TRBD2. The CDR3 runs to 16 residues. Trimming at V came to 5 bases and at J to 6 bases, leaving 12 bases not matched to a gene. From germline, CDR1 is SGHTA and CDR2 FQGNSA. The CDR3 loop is CASSLMGGGASDTQYF. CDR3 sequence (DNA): TGTGCCAGCAGCCTCATGGGCGGGGGGGCAAGCGATACGCAGTATTTT.

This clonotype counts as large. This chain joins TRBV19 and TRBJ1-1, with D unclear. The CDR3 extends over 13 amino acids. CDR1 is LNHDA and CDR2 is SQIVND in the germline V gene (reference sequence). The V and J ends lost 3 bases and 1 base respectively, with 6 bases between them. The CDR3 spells CASSMGRNTEAFF. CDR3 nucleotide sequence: TGTGCCAGTAGTATGGGCAGGAACACTGAAGCTTTCTTT.

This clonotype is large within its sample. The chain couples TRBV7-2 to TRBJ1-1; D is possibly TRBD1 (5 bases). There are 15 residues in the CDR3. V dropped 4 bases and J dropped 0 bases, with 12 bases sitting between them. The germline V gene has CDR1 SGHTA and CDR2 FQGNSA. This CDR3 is CASSSGRLMNTEAFF. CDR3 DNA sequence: TGTGCCAGCAGCTCGGGACGGCTAATGAACACTGAAGCTTTCTTT.

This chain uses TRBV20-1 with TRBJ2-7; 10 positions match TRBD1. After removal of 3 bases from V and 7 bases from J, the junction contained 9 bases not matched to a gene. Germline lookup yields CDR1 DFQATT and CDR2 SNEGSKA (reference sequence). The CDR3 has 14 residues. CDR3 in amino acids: CSASRQGAAGEQYF. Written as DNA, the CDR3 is TGCAGTGCTAGCCGACAGGGGGCAGCAGGGGAGCAGTACTTC.

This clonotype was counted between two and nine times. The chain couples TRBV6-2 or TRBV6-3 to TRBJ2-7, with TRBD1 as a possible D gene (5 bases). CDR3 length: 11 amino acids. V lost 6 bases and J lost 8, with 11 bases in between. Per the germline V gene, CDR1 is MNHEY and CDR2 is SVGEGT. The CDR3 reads CASRGVSKQYF. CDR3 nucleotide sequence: TGTGCCAGCAGAGGGGTTTCGAAGCAGTACTTC.

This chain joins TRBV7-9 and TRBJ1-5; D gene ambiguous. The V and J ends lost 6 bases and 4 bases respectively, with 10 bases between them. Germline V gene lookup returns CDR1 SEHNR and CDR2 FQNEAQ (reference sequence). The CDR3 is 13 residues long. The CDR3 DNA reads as TGTGCCAGCAGATTAACAGAGAATCAGCCCCAGCATTTT. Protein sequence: CASRLTENQPQHF. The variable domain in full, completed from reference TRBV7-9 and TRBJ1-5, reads DTGVSQNPRHKITKRGQNVTFRCDPISEHNRLYWYRQTLGQGPEFLTYFQNEAQLEKSRLLSDRFSAERPKGSFSTLEIQRTEQGDSAMYLCASRLTENQPQHFGDGTRLSIL.

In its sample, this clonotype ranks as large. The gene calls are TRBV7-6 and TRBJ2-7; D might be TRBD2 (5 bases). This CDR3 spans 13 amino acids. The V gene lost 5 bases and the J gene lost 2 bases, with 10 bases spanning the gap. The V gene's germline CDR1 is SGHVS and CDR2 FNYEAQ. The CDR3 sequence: CASSGAAAYEQYF. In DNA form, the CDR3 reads TGTGCCAGCAGCGGAGCAGCGGCCTACGAGCAGTACTTC. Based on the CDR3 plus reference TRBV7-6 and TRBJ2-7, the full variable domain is GAGVSQSPRYKVTKRGQDVALRCDPISGHVSLYWYRQALGQGPEFLTYFNYEAQQDKSGLPNDRFSAERPEGSISTLTIQRTEQRDSAMYRCASSGAAAYEQYFGPGTRLTVT.

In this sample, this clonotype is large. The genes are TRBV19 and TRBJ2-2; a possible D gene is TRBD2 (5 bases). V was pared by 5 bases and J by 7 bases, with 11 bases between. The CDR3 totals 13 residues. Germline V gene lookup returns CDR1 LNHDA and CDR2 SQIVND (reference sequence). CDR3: CASSGLKGGELFF. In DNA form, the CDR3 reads TGTGCCAGTAGTGGACTGAAAGGCGGGGAGCTGTTTTTT.

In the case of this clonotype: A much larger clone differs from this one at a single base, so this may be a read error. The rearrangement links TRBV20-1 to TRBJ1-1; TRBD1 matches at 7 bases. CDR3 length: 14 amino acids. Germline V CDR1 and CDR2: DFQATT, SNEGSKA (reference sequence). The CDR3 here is CSAQSGDRHTEAYF. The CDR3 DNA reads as TGCAGTGCTCAGTCGGGGGACAGACACACTGAAGCTTACTTT.

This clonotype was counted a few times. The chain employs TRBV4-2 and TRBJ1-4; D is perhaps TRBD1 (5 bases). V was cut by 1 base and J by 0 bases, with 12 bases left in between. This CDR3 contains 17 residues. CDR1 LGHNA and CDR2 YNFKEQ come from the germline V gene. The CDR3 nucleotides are TGTGCCAGCAGCCAAGGGGGGAGTGGGGCAACTAATGAAAAACTGTTTTTT. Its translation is CASSQGGSGATNEKLFF.

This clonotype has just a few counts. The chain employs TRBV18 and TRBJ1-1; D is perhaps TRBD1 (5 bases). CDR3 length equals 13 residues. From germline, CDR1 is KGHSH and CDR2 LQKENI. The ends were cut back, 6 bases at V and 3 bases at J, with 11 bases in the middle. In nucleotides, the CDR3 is TGTGCCAGCTCTCTCGGGGGGGACACTGAAGCTTTCTTT. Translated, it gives CASSLGGDTEAFF.

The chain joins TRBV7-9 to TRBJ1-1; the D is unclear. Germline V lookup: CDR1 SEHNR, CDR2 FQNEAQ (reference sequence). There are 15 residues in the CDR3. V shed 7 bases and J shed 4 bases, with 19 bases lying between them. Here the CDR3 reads CASIPVNGLSTEAFF. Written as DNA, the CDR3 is TGTGCCAGCATTCCGGTTAACGGGTTAAGCACTGAAGCTTTCTTT.

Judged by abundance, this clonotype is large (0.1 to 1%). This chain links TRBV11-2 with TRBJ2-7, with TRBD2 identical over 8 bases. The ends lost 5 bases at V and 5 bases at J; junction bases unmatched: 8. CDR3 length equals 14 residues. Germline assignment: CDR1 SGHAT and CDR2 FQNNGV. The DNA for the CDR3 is TGTGCCAGCAGCCCAGCGCCAGCGGGAGACGAGCAGTACTTC. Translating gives CASSPAPAGDEQYF.

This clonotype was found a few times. CDR3 residues: CASSKGLNEKLFF. Here the CDR3 DNA reads TGTGCCAGCAGCAAAGGCCTTAATGAAAAACTGTTTTTT. This chain joins TRBV21-1 and TRBJ1-4. TRBV21-1 is deemed a pseudogene. This CDR3 has 13 amino acids.

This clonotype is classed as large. CDR3 region: CASSPRTSFEQYF. CDR3 DNA: TGTGCCAGCAGCCCCAGGACTAGTTTCGAGCAGTACTTC. The chain carries TRBV5-4 and TRBJ2-7; 7 bases match TRBD2. CDR1 is SGHNT and CDR2 is YYREEE in the germline V gene (reference sequence). Germline trimming cut 4 bases from V and 6 bases from J; bases unmatched to any gene: 7. This CDR3 is 13 amino acids long. Filled out from reference TRBV5-4 and TRBJ2-7, the complete variable domain reads ETGVTQSPTHLIKTRGQQVTLRCSSQSGHNTVSWYQQALGQGPQFIFQYYREEENGRGNFPPRFSGLQFPNYSSELNVNALELDDSALYLCASSPRTSFEQYFGPGTRLTVT.

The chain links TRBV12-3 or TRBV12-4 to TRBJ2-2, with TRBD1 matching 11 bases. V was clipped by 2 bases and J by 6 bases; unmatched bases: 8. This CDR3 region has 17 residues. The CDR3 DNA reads TGTGCCAGCAGTTTATCCGGGACAGGGGGGAGGTCCGGGGAGCTGTTTTTT. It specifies CASSLSGTGGRSGELFF.

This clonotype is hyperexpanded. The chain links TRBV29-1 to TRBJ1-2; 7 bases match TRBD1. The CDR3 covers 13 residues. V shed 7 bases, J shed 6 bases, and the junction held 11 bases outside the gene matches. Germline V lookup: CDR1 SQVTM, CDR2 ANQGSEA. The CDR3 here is CSGTQGWSDGYTF. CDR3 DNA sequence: TGCAGCGGAACACAGGGGTGGTCTGATGGCTACACCTTC.

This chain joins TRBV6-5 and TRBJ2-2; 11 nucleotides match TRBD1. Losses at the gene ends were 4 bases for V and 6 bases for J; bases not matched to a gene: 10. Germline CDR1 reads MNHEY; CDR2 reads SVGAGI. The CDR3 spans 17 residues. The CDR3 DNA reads TGTGCCAGCAGTTGGACCGGGACAGGGGGGAGGTCCGGGGAGCTGTTTTTT. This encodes CASSWTGTGGRSGELFF.

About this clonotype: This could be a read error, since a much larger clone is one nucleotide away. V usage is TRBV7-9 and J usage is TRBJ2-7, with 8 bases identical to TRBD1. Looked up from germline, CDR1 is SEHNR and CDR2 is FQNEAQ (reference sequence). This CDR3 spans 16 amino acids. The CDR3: CVSSRDRGSSSYEQYF. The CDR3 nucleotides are TGTGTCAGCAGTCGAGACAGGGGCTCTTCCTCCTACGAGCAGTACTTC.

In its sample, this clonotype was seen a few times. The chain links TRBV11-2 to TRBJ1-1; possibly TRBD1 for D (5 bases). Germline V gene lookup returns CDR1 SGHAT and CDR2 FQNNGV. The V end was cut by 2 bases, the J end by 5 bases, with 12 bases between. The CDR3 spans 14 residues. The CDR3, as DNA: TGTGCCAGCAGCTTACAGGGCGGGAATACTGAAGCTTTCTTT. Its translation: CASSLQGGNTEAFF. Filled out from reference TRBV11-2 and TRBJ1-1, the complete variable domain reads EAGVAQSPRYKIIEKRQSVAFWCNPISGHATLYWYQQILGQGPKLLIQFQNNGVVDDSQLPKDRFSAERLKGVDSTLKIQPAKLEDSAVYLCASSLQGGNTEAFFGQGTRLTVV.

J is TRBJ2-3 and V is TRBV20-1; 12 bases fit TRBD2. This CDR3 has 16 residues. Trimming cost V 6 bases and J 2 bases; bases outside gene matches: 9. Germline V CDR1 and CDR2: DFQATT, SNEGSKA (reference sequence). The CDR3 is CSASSGTSGFTDTQYF. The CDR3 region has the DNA TGCAGTGCCAGCAGTGGGACTAGCGGGTTCACAGATACGCAGTATTTT.

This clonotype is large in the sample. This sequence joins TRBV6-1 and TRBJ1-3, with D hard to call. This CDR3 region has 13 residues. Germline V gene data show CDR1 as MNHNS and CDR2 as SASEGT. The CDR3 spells CATLGISGNTIYF. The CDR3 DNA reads TGTGCTACCCTCGGGATCTCTGGAAACACCATATATTTT.

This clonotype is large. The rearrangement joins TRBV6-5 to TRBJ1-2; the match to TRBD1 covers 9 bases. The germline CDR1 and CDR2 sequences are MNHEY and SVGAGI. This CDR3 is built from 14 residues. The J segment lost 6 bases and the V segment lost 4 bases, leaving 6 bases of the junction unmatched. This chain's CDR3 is CASSWTGTGNGYTF. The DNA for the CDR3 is TGTGCCAGCAGTTGGACCGGGACAGGGAATGGCTACACCTTC.

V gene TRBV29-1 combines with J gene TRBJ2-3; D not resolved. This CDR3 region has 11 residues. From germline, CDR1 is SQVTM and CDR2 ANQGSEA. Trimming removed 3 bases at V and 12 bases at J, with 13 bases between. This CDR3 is CSVDEKANQYF. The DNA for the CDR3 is TGCAGCGTTGATGAGAAGGCAAACCAGTATTTT.